The 9 T cell receptor beta chains below all came from one sample that was sequenced in a study of vaccination and CD4 T cells after COVID-19. Antigen specificity for these receptors is unknown. As to treatment: approximately nine-day PBMC culture with coronavirus spike peptide pools or control peptides (ViraFEST assay). At the Johns Hopkins FTIC core, DNA taken from cultured CD4+ T cells was sequenced by way of the Oncomine TCR Beta short-read assay. TCRdb independently ran MiXCR on the PCR reads; one entry per CDR3 protein. The sample consists of about 8,600 distinct CDR3 sequences, about 61% of them appearing once. The source was cultured CD4+ T cells from blood, collected after SARS-CoV-2 vaccination. All receptors derive from a human donor with COVID-19.

J is TRBJ1-5 and V is TRBV2; D uncertain. Germline V gene sequence: CDR1 SNHLY, CDR2 FYNNEI. V gave up 8 bases and J gave up 3 bases, with 5 bases separating them. The CDR3 contains 11 residues. The CDR3 sequence is CASGVNQPQHF. DNA of the CDR3: TGTGCCAGCGGGGTCAATCAGCCCCAGCATTTT.

This clonotype appeared a single time. The chain combines TRBV7-9 with TRBJ2-7; D not certain. V lost 7 bases to trimming and J lost 0 bases, with 10 bases between them. CDR1 is SEHNR, CDR2 FQNEAQ, per germline (reference sequence). The length of the CDR3 is 13 residues. For the CDR3, the DNA is TGTGCCAGCAACCAGGATAACTCCTACGAGCAGTACTTC. Protein product: CASNQDNSYEQYF.

This chain joins TRBV24-1 and TRBJ2-1, with 8 positions matching TRBD2. The V segment lost 7 bases and the J segment 7 bases; nucleotides outside the gene matches: 11. The CDR3 contains 15 residues. CDR1 is KGHDR and CDR2 is SFDVKD in the germline V gene. CDR3 sequence (DNA): TGTGCCACCAGCGAGTCCGGGGGGGTAGGGAATGAGCAGTTCTTC. Protein: CATSESGGVGNEQFF.

The V call is TRBV6-4, the J call TRBJ2-1, with D maybe TRBD1 (5 bases). The germline V gene has CDR1 MRHNA and CDR2 SNTAGT. Deletions cut 4 bases from V and 10 bases from J, with 14 bases between. The CDR3 length is 13 residues. CDR3 DNA: TGTGCCAGCAGTGCACAGGTCCATCAGGAGCAGTTCTTC. Amino acids: CASSAQVHQEQFF.

About this clonotype itself: Germline and junction disagree at one end, which may indicate a read error. The chain recombines TRBV6-5 with TRBJ1-1; D gene unclear. The CDR3 spans 15 residues. From germline, CDR1 is MNHEY and CDR2 SVGAGI. The CDR3 nucleotides are TGTGCCGGCAGTTACTCGTTATCAGAGAACACTGAAGCTTTCTTT. This codes for CAGSYSLSENTEAFF.

This clonotype was seen a handful of times. The chain has TRBV7-2 and TRBJ2-4; 13 nucleotides line up with TRBD2. Trimming took 5 bases from V and 0 from J; bases not matched to a gene: 7. This CDR3 is 18 amino acids long. Germline CDR1 reads SGHTA; CDR2 reads FQGNSA. The CDR3 reads CASSPGLAGAIAKNIQYF. The CDR3 DNA follows: TGTGCCAGCAGCCCAGGACTAGCGGGGGCGATAGCCAAAAACATTCAGTACTTC.

The gene calls are TRBV7-2 and TRBJ2-3; 8 bases align to TRBD1. The germline V gene encodes CDR1 SGHTA and CDR2 FQGNSA. The V and J ends lost 3 bases and 2 bases, in that order; junction bases with no gene match: 7. This CDR3 is 16 amino acids long. The CDR3, as DNA: TGTGCCAGCAGCTTGGCCGGGACAGGAGTCACAGATACGCAGTATTTT. Translation gives CASSLAGTGVTDTQYF.

Here the CDR3 DNA reads TGTGCCAGTCACAAAGGCGGGGGCGGTTATGAGCAGTTCTTC. Protein: CASHKGGGGYEQFF. The V and J genes are TRBV18 and TRBJ2-1; possible D gene TRBD2, 7 bases. The germline V and J ends were trimmed by 9 bases and 8 bases, with 20 bases remaining between them. The CDR3 loop spans 14 amino acids. Germline V gene data show CDR1 as KGHSH and CDR2 as LQKENI. Supplemented by reference TRBV18 and TRBJ2-1, the full variable domain reads NAGVMQNPRHLVRRRGQEARLRCSPMKGHSHVYWYRQLPEEGLKFMVYLQKENIIDESGMPKERFSAEFPKEGPSILRIQQVVRGDSAAYFCASHKGGGGYEQFFGPGTRLTVL.

This clonotype occurred a few times. V usage is TRBV9 and J usage is TRBJ2-7, with no clear D. The ends were cut back, 0 bases at V and 3 bases at J, with 7 bases in the middle. Germline loops: CDR1 SGDLS, CDR2 YYNGEE. This CDR3 is built from 13 residues. CDR3 region: CASSVVPGYEQYF. The CDR3 coding sequence is TGTGCCAGCAGCGTAGTGCCGGGCTACGAGCAGTACTTC.